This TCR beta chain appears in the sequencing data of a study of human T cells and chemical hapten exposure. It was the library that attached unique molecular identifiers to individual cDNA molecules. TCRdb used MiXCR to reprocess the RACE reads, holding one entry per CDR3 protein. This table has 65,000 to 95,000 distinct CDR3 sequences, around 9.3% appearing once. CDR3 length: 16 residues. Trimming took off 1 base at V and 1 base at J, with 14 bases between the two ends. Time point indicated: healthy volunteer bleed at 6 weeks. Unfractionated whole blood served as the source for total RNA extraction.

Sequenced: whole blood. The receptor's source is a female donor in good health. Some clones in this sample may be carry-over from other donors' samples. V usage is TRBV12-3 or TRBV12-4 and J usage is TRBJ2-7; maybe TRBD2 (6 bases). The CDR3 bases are TGTGCCAGCAGTTTAGGTACGGGGGTGGTATCCTACGAGCAGTACTTC. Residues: CASSLGTGVVSYEQYF.